This T cell receptor (beta chain) was obtained from a study of cytomegalovirus exposure and HLA in healthy donors. Study conclusions and caveats: Among the most significant clusters, several appeared linked to common viral pathogens in a later analysis. Further analysis, carried out later, found HLA-associated TCR beta chains more clonally expanded than equally common other chains. Reported performance of the classifier showed diagnosis of cytomegalovirus status with high specificity and sensitivity.

PCR used 60 Vbeta primers and 13 Jbeta primers. Only in-frame clones appear in the TCRdb table, and some are missing; sequencing was by immunoSEQ multiplex PCR. The repertoire holds 160,000 or so clones, with approximately 85% as singletons. CDR3 size: 14 residues. The V gene's germline CDR1 is MDHEN and CDR2 SYDVKM. V lost 8 bases to trimming and J lost 1 base, with 12 bases between them. A word on this clone: Its target is unknown. This sample also contains other DNA sequences that code for the same CDR3.

At the time of sampling, donors were nominally healthy, though unrecorded immune exposures were likely. The TCR comes from a woman aged 18-29 years in good health and CMV-seronegative. Sequencing input: PBMCs. This chain joins TRBV28 and TRBJ1-5; D may be TRBD1 (5 bases). DNA for the CDR3: TGTGCCAGCCAACCTGGGGGGAGCAATCAGCCCCAGCATTTT. Translating it yields CASQPGGSNQPQHF.